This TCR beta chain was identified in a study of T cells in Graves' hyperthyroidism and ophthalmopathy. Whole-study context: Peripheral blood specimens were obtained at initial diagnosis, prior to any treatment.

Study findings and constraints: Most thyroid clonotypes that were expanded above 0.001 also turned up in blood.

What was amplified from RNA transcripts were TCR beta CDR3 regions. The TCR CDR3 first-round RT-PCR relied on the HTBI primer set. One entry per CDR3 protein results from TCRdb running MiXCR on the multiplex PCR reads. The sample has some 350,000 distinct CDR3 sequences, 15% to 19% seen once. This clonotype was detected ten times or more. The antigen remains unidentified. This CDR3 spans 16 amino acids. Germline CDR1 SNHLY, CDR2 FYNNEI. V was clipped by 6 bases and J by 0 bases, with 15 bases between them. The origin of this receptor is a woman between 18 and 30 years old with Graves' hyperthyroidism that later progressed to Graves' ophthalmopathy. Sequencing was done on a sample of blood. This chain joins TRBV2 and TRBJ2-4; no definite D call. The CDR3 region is CASRVSITLAKNIQYF. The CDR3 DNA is TGTGCCAGCAGGGTGTCGATAACCCTAGCCAAAAACATTCAGTACTTC.